Here is one T cell receptor beta chain with its context. The sample comes from a study of siplizumab effects on memory and regulatory T cells. The germline V gene encodes CDR1 SEHNR and CDR2 FQNEAQ (reference sequence). V was pared by 4 bases and J by 4 bases, with 13 bases between. This CDR3 has 14 amino acids. Researchers sequenced unstimulated naive, memory, effector memory and TEMRA subsets in three donor pairs. Sequenced by immunoSEQ multiplex PCR; TCRdb stores in-frame clones only, minus some. The sample records roughly 68,000 clones, about 96% being singletons. Sequencing used naive CD8+ T cells sorted from blood. The sequence was collected from a human donor in good health. V and J are TRBV7-9 and TRBJ1-2; D might be TRBD1 (6 bases). The chain's CDR3 is CASSSQGLGYGYTF. The DNA of the CDR3 is TGTGCCAGCAGCTCCCAGGGGCTCGGCTATGGCTACACCTTC.